The 29 T cell receptor beta chains below come from one sample, sequenced in a study of graft-versus-host responses after intestinal transplantation. Generated by immunoSEQ multiplex PCR, the TCRdb table keeps only in-frame clones and is missing some. The profile shows 45,000 to 60,000 clones, around 90% of them singletons. The antigens these receptors bind are not known. The sample was unstimulated CD4+ T cells sorted from spleen or lymph node cells, taken before transplant. Receptors were obtained from a human donor who was the organ donor for an intestinal transplant.

The genes are TRBV9 and TRBJ2-5; D gene uncertain. V dropped 1 base and J dropped 1 base, with 5 bases sitting between them. The CDR3 spans 13 residues. Germline CDR1 reads SGDLS; CDR2 reads YYNGEE. The chain's CDR3 is CASSVQAQETQYF. The CDR3 DNA reads TGTGCCAGCAGCGTACAGGCCCAAGAGACCCAGTACTTC.

V gene TRBV28 combines with J gene TRBJ1-6, with 11 positions matching TRBD1. Germline CDR1 is MDHEN and CDR2 is SYDVKM. The V and J ends lost 5 bases and 5 bases, in that order; junction bases with no gene match: 11. The CDR3 covers 18 residues. CDR3 DNA sequence: TGTGCCAGCAGTCCCCGCAACGGACAGGGGGCCGATAATTCACCCCTCCACTTT. It yields the protein CASSPRNGQGADNSPLHF.

The chain employs TRBV6-5 and TRBJ1-2; possibly TRBD1 for D (5 bases). The germline CDR1 and CDR2 sequences are MNHEY and SVGAGI. The CDR3 contains 14 residues. V shed 2 bases and J shed 4 bases, with 11 bases lying between them. The CDR3 nucleotides are TGTGCCAGCAGTTACAGGGACGGTATCTATGGCTACACCTTC. It translates to CASSYRDGIYGYTF.

This clone occurred once. The chain uses TRBV7-3 and TRBJ2-1; 8 nucleotides match TRBD2. Trimming removed 0 bases from V and 6 bases from J; junction bases left unmatched: 7. The CDR3 length is 16 residues. The V gene's germline CDR1 is SGHTA and CDR2 FQGTGA. The CDR3 DNA follows: TGTGCCAGCAGCTTAACGCCGGGACTAGTAATCAATGAGCAGTTCTTC. It translates to CASSLTPGLVINEQFF.

This chain uses TRBV7-2 with TRBJ2-7, with TRBD1 identical over 9 bases. After removal of 5 bases from V and 3 bases from J, the junction contained 8 bases not matched to a gene. Per germline, CDR1 SGHTA and CDR2 FQGNSA. The CDR3 is made up of 15 amino acids. CDR3 bases: TGTGCCAGCAGCCAGGTCGGGACAGGGAACTACGAGCAGTACTTC. Translated, it gives CASSQVGTGNYEQYF. Full variable domain (outside the CDR3, taken from reference TRBV7-2 and TRBJ2-7): GAGVSQSPSNKVTEKGKDVELRCDPISGHTALYWYRQSLGQGLEFLIYFQGNSAPDKSGLPSDRFSAERTGGSVSTLTIQRTQQEDSAVYLCASSQVGTGNYEQYFGPGTRLTVT.

The chain couples TRBV2 to TRBJ2-3, with D hard to call. CDR3 size: 10 residues. The germline V gene encodes CDR1 SNHLY and CDR2 FYNNEI. V was shortened by 7 bases and J by 6 bases, with 5 bases between the two germline ends. In DNA, the CDR3 is TGTGCCAGCAAAGAGGATACGCAGTATTTT. This translates into CASKEDTQYF.

The V and J genes are TRBV29-1 and TRBJ2-2; possibly TRBD1 or TRBD2 for D (5 bases each). The germline gives CDR1 SQVTM, CDR2 ANQGSEA. CDR3 length: 14 amino acids. The germline V and J ends were trimmed by 5 bases and 1 base, with 11 bases remaining between them. CDR3 sequence (DNA): TGCAGCGTTAAGGGACGGAGGAACACCGGGGAGCTGTTTTTT. Translation gives CSVKGRRNTGELFF.

The V call is TRBV6-1, the J call TRBJ1-5, with D tentatively TRBD1 (5 bases). This CDR3 has 13 residues. The V end was cut by 3 bases, the J end by 3 bases, with 6 bases between. The germline V gene has CDR1 MNHNS and CDR2 SASEGT. As DNA, the CDR3 is TGTGCCAGCAGTGAGGGGCCCAATCAGCCCCAGCATTTT. Protein product: CASSEGPNQPQHF.

The chain joins TRBV5-1 to TRBJ2-2; 9 bases are a match to TRBD2. CDR1 and CDR2 from the germline V gene are SGHRS and YFSETQ. J gave up 6 bases and V 4 bases, and 13 bases lay outside the gene matches. The CDR3 spans 17 residues. CDR3 nucleotides: TGCGCCAGCAGCCCCCCTCTACTAGCGGGCGCCTCCGGGGAGCTGTTTTTT. Translated: CASSPPLLAGASGELFF.

The chain joins TRBV6-1 to TRBJ2-7; D unclear. From germline, CDR1 is MNHNS and CDR2 SASEGT. Between the trimmed V and J ends, which lost 4 bases and 3 bases, there was a span of 16 bases. The CDR3 contains 15 residues. The CDR3 here is CASSVYLHAGYEQYF. CDR3 DNA: TGTGCCAGCAGTGTTTATCTACATGCTGGCTACGAGCAGTACTTC.

The genes are TRBV6-6 and TRBJ2-7; D is undetermined. The germline V gene has CDR1 MNHNY and CDR2 SVGAGI (reference sequence). V was pared by 2 bases and J by 4 bases, with 9 bases between. The CDR3 totals 13 residues. The CDR3 DNA follows: TGTGCCAGCAGTTACGCCGACGGATACGAGCAGTACTTC. The encoded protein is CASSYADGYEQYF.

The V and J genes are TRBV7-9 and TRBJ2-3; TRBD1 agrees at 9 bases. CDR3 length: 19 residues. CDR1 SEHNR and CDR2 FQNEAQ come from the germline V gene (reference sequence). V dropped 4 bases and J dropped 4; count of bases not matched to a gene: 18. The DNA of the CDR3 is TGTGCCAGCAGCTCGCGACAGGGGGAAGTACGGGAGAGGGCAGATACGCAGTATTTT. Translation: CASSSRQGEVRERADTQYF.

This clone was seen a few times. The J gene is TRBJ2-7, the V gene TRBV19; D might be TRBD1 (7 bases). Germline V gives CDR1 LNHDA, CDR2 SQIVND (reference sequence). The CDR3 is 11 residues long. Trimming removed 7 bases at V and 6 bases at J, with 10 bases between. The CDR3 spells CASMEGAEQYF. The CDR3 bases are TGTGCCAGTATGGAGGGGGCCGAGCAGTACTTC.

The CDR3 DNA reads as TGTGCCAGTAGTAAAGACTGGAGGGGATCGGGGTACAATGAGCAGTTCTTC. Amino acid sequence: CASSKDWRGSGYNEQFF. This chain joins TRBV19 and TRBJ2-1; the D gene is possibly TRBD2 (6 bases). V shed 4 bases and J shed 4 bases, with 20 bases lying between them. The CDR3 is made up of 17 amino acids. CDR1 LNHDA and CDR2 SQIVND come from the germline V gene (reference sequence).

The chain joins TRBV10-3 to TRBJ2-1; D may be TRBD1 (5 bases). Trimming took off 10 bases at V and 7 bases at J, with 17 bases between the two ends. Germline CDR1 and CDR2: ENHRY and SYGVKD. The CDR3 loop spans 13 amino acids. The CDR3 reads CANLDRNRNEQFF. The CDR3 DNA reads TGTGCCAACCTAGACCGAAACAGGAATGAGCAGTTCTTC.

The chain joins TRBV6-5 to TRBJ2-2; D perhaps matches TRBD1 (5 bases). Germline loops: CDR1 MNHEY, CDR2 SVGAGI. CDR3 size: 14 residues. Trimming cost V 6 bases and J 6 bases, with 14 bases left between them. The CDR3 loop is CASRTLTEAGELFF. CDR3 coding DNA: TGTGCCAGCAGAACCTTGACAGAGGCCGGGGAGCTGTTTTTT.

The rearrangement links TRBV27 to TRBJ2-1; D ambiguous. Trimming left V 1 base short and J 6 bases short, with 10 bases between. The germline V gene encodes CDR1 MNHEY and CDR2 SMNVEV (reference sequence). The CDR3 length is 14 residues. Written as DNA, the CDR3 is TGTGCCAGCAGTTTATTGGGTAGAGGCAATGAGCAGTTCTTC. Translation gives CASSLLGRGNEQFF.

The sample holds one count of this clone. The chain combines TRBV29-1 with TRBJ1-2, with 7 nucleotides matching TRBD1. CDR3 length equals 11 residues. Germline assignment: CDR1 SQVTM and CDR2 ANQGSEA. J lost 6 bases, V lost 6 bases, and 4 bases had no gene match. The chain's CDR3 is CSVSTGHGYTF. The CDR3 nucleotides are TGCAGCGTATCGACAGGGCATGGCTACACCTTC.

This chain connects TRBV28 to TRBJ1-2; 7 bases are shared with TRBD1. CDR1 is MDHEN and CDR2 is SYDVKM in the germline V gene. Germline trimming cut 3 bases from V and 5 bases from J; bases unmatched to any gene: 9. The CDR3 has 15 residues. The chain's CDR3 is CASSFWIWGQYGYTF. The CDR3 coding sequence is TGTGCCAGCAGTTTCTGGATCTGGGGACAGTATGGCTACACCTTC.

The chain employs TRBV10-3 and TRBJ1-1; no reliable D call. This CDR3 spans 13 amino acids. Germline assignment: CDR1 ENHRY and CDR2 SYGVKD. Trimming stripped 3 bases from V and 2 bases from J, with 7 bases between. This CDR3 is CAISDTHNTEAFF. The CDR3, as DNA: TGTGCCATCAGTGATACCCACAACACTGAAGCTTTCTTT.

This rearrangement joins TRBV28 to TRBJ2-5; D is unresolved. The CDR3 contains 12 residues. Trimming removed 8 bases at V and 1 base at J, with 8 bases between. Germline CDR1 is MDHEN and CDR2 is SYDVKM. The CDR3 DNA reads as TGTGCCAGCGTCACTTTCCAAGAGACCCAGTACTTC. Translated, it gives CASVTFQETQYF.

The V call is TRBV7-3, the J call TRBJ2-1; 7 bases align to TRBD2. CDR1 is SGHTA, CDR2 FQGTGA, per germline. There are 17 residues in the CDR3. With V trimmed by 3 bases and J by 0 bases, 8 bases remained unmatched. The chain's CDR3 is CASSFSSGPSSYNEQFF. The CDR3 DNA reads TGTGCCAGCAGCTTTAGTAGCGGGCCAAGCTCCTACAATGAGCAGTTCTTC.

This chain joins TRBV27 and TRBJ2-3, with 7 bases matching TRBD2. Germline V gives CDR1 MNHEY, CDR2 SMNVEV (reference sequence). V lost 1 base and J lost 5; bases outside the gene matches: 9. This CDR3 contains 16 residues. CDR3 amino acids: CASSLFGLEMGDTQYF. The CDR3 DNA follows: TGTGCCAGCAGTTTATTTGGACTAGAAATGGGAGATACGCAGTATTTT.

The CDR3 loop reads CASSLGQGLYEQYF. CDR3 sequence (DNA): TGTGCCAGCAGCTTAGGACAGGGACTCTACGAGCAGTACTTC. The chain couples TRBV7-3 to TRBJ2-7; the match to TRBD1 covers 8 bases. The J segment lost 3 bases and the V segment lost 2 bases, leaving 3 bases of the junction unmatched. Germline loops: CDR1 SGHTA, CDR2 FQGTGA. This CDR3 spans 14 amino acids.

The chain couples TRBV10-2 to TRBJ2-1, with D tentatively TRBD2 (5 bases). In germline, CDR1 is WSHSY, CDR2 SAAADI. The CDR3 runs to 14 residues. V was cut by 7 bases and J by 1 base, with 11 bases left in between. The CDR3 protein is CASTGSGSYNEQFF. Written as DNA, the CDR3 is TGCGCCAGCACGGGAAGCGGTTCCTACAATGAGCAGTTCTTC.

J is TRBJ1-1 and V is TRBV15; no definite D call. The CDR3 contains 16 residues. Trimming removed 1 base from V and 2 bases from J, with 14 bases in between. Looked up from germline, CDR1 is LNHNV and CDR2 is YYDKDF (reference sequence). Here the CDR3 DNA reads TGTGCCACCAGCAGAGGGGTGAGGGCCGAAAACACTGAAGCTTTCTTT. Encoded protein: CATSRGVRAENTEAFF.

V gene TRBV19 combines with J gene TRBJ2-7; 12 positions match TRBD2. J lost 5 bases, V lost 1 base, and 9 bases had no gene match. This CDR3 is 17 amino acids long. In germline, CDR1 is LNHDA, CDR2 SQIVND (reference sequence). CDR3 in amino acids: CASSIASGRAMRNEQYF. The DNA of the CDR3 is TGTGCCAGTAGTATAGCTAGCGGGAGGGCCATGAGGAACGAGCAGTACTTC.

The rearrangement joins TRBV5-1 to TRBJ2-7; tentative D call: TRBD2 (5 bases). The ends were cut back, 2 bases at V and 1 base at J, with 7 bases in the middle. Germline V gene sequence: CDR1 SGHRS, CDR2 YFSETQ. This CDR3 has 13 residues. CDR3 DNA: TGCGCCAGCAGCTTCTCGGGGTCCTACGAGCAGTACTTC. The encoded protein is CASSFSGSYEQYF.

The V call is TRBV10-2, the J call TRBJ2-7; maybe TRBD2 (6 bases). Germline CDR1 WSHSY, CDR2 SAAADI. Trimming removed 0 bases from V and 4 bases from J, with 10 bases in between. The CDR3 sequence is 14 residues long. CDR3 residues: CASSESASEYEQYF. CDR3 nucleotides: TGCGCCAGCAGTGAGTCTGCTAGCGAGTACGAGCAGTACTTC.